The TCR beta chain under discussion was sequenced for a study of cytomegalovirus exposure and HLA in healthy donors. Comment on this clone: The target antigen is unknown.

Notes on the study in general: Rare TCR sequences predominated, though certain public TCRs were found in many donors.

The PCR had 60 Vbeta and 13 Jbeta primers. Sequencing used immunoSEQ multiplex PCR; TCRdb keeps in-frame clones, though not all of them. The table includes under 200,000 clones, 81% detected once. V was pared by 6 bases and J by 1 base, with 13 bases between. CDR3 length equals 15 residues. Germline V gene data show CDR1 as ENHRY and CDR2 as SYGVKD. This chain connects TRBV10-3 to TRBJ1-5, with D unclear. Sequenced: PBMCs. The receptor's source is a woman between 45 and 60 years old in good health and CMV-seronegative. CDR3 in amino acids: CAIRGEGESNQPQHF. Here the CDR3 DNA reads TGTGCCATCAGGGGAGAGGGAGAGAGCAATCAGCCCCAGCATTTT.